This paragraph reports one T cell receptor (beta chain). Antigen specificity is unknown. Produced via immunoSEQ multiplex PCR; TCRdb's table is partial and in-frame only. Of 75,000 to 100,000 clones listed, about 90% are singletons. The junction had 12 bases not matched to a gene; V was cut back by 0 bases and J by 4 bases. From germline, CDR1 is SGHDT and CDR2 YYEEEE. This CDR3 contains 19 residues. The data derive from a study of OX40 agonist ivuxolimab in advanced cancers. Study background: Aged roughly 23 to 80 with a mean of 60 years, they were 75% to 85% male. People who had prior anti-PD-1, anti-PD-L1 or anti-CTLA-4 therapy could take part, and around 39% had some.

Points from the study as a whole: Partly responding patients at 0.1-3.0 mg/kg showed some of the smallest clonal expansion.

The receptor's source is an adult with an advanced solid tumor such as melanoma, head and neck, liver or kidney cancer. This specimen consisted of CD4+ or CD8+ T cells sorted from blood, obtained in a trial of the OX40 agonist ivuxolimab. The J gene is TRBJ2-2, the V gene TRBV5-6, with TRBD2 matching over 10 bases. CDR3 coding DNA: TGTGCCAGCAGCTTGGCCGAGTATGAGCGGGAGGGCGCCACCGGGGAGCTGTTTTTT. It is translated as CASSLAEYEREGATGELFF. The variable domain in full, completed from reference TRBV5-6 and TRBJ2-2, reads DAGVTQSPTHLIKTRGQQVTLRCSPKSGHDTVSWYQQALGQGPQFIFQYYEEEERQRGNFPDRFSGHQFPNYSSELNVNALLLGDSALYLCASSLAEYEREGATGELFFGEGSRLTVL.